Listed here are 7 T cell receptor beta chains from one sample, sequenced in a study of cytomegalovirus exposure and HLA in healthy donors. The PCR employed 60 Vbeta primers together with 13 Jbeta primers. The method was immunoSEQ multiplex PCR; TCRdb's version includes in-frame clones alone and lacks a portion of them. Seen here are around 150,000 clones, roughly 9.6% observed once, and the top ten hold roughly 7%. Material: PBMCs. The origin of the receptors is a woman aged 40 to 50 in good health and CMV-seropositive.

V and J are TRBV9 and TRBJ2-5; 10 bases align to TRBD2. The CDR3 loop spans 15 amino acids. The V and J ends lost 4 bases and 5 bases, in that order; junction bases with no gene match: 8. Germline values: CDR1 SGDLS, CDR2 YYNGEE. CDR3 region: CASSFQGLARETQYF. The CDR3 region has the DNA TGTGCCAGCAGCTTCCAGGGACTAGCGAGGGAGACCCAGTACTTC. The full variable domain, in which reference TRBV9 and TRBJ2-5 provide the parts outside the CDR3, is DSGVTQTPKHLITATGQRVTLRCSPRSGDLSVYWYQQSLDQGLQFLIQYYNGEERAKGNILERFSAQQFPDLHSELNLSSLELGDSALYFCASSFQGLARETQYFGPGTRLLVL.

The chain combines TRBV5-8 with TRBJ1-5, with 7 bases that match TRBD1. The CDR3 is 15 amino acids. Per germline, CDR1 SGHTS and CDR2 YDEGEE. Trimming removed 5 bases from V and 0 bases from J; junction bases left unmatched: 5. CDR3 amino acids: CASSLDRLSNQPQHF. The CDR3 coding sequence is TGTGCCAGCAGTCTGGACAGGCTTAGCAATCAGCCCCAGCATTTT.

The chain joins TRBV5-1 to TRBJ2-1; 7 positions match TRBD2. From germline, CDR1 is SGHRS and CDR2 YFSETQ. Trimming cost V 7 bases and J 6 bases; bases outside gene matches: 19. The CDR3 totals 17 residues. CDR3 nucleotides: TGCGCCAGCTCGCCGGGACTACTAGCCCTCATTCCCAATGAGCAGTTCTTC. It translates to CASSPGLLALIPNEQFF.

The J gene is TRBJ1-2, the V gene TRBV11-2; D remains ambiguous. CDR1 is SGHAT, CDR2 FQNNGV, per germline. The CDR3 runs 13 residues. V shed 1 base and J shed 4 bases, with 7 bases lying between them. Here the CDR3 reads CASSLGAFYGYTF. The CDR3 DNA is TGTGCCAGCAGCTTAGGGGCATTCTATGGCTACACCTTC.

V and J are TRBV5-4 and TRBJ1-1; D gene unclear. The length of the CDR3 is 12 residues. V gave up 3 bases and J gave up 6 bases, with 9 bases separating them. Germline V CDR1 and CDR2: SGHNT, YYREEE (reference sequence). Written as DNA, the CDR3 is TGTGCCAGCAGCTCGGGATTCTCTGAAGCTTTCTTT. Translated, it gives CASSSGFSEAFF.

On this clone: In the same sample, other DNA sequences code for this CDR3. The chain employs TRBV2 and TRBJ2-5; tentative D call: TRBD1 (6 bases). The CDR3 runs to 14 residues. Trimming removed 8 bases from V and 4 bases from J, with 17 bases in between. Looked up from germline, CDR1 is SNHLY and CDR2 is FYNNEI. The CDR3 here is CASLRDTNSETQYF. The CDR3 DNA sequence: TGTGCCAGCCTCCGGGACACAAATTCAGAGACCCAGTACTTC. Variable domain in full (rest from reference TRBV2 and TRBJ2-5): EPEVTQTPSHQVTQMGQEVILRCVPISNHLYFYWYRQILGQKVEFLVSFYNNEISEKSEIFDDQFSVERPDGSNFTLKIRSTKLEDSAMYFCASLRDTNSETQYFGPGTRLLVL.

This clone was detected only a few times. V usage is TRBV10-3 and J usage is TRBJ1-5; 7 bases agree with TRBD1. V was pared by 8 bases and J by 3 bases, with 10 bases of the junction left unmatched. CDR1 ENHRY and CDR2 SYGVKD come from the germline V gene. The CDR3 extends over 15 amino acids. DNA of the CDR3: TGTGCCATCCGCGAAGGGGGCAGGGACAATCAGCCCCAGCATTTT. Residues: CAIREGGRDNQPQHF.